This T cell receptor beta chain was found in a study of blood T cell repertoires in COVID-19. Study context: The United States, Italy and Spain provided the acute and convalescent COVID-19 samples. The analysed material was cDNA or gDNA that came from T cells, B-cell-depleted T cells, or PBMCs.

Authors' analysis steps: Reference gene primer amplification yielded estimated nucleated cell counts. The data were produced by immunoSEQ multiplex PCR, yet TCRdb's version contains in-frame clones alone and is incomplete. V, J and clone size reflect that table, while D and trimming were determined from the DNA. The repertoire has over 100,000 clones, 84% of them found once; the top ten carry 9.5% to 10%. The sample was peripheral blood. This clonotype was sampled from a man aged 35 to 55 with active or convalescent COVID-19.

This CDR3 reads CASSLWGDNEQFF. The CDR3 DNA follows: TGCGCCAGCAGCTTGTGGGGAGACAATGAGCAGTTCTTC. The chain employs TRBV5-1 and TRBJ2-1, with D possibly matching TRBD2 (5 bases). CDR3 length: 13 residues. V was trimmed by 1 base and J by 5 bases, leaving 7 bases between them. Germline V gene data show CDR1 as SGHRS and CDR2 as YFSETQ.